This TCR beta chain was obtained from a study of CD8+ T cells in alopecia areata. CDR3 length: 16 residues. The germline V gene encodes CDR1 SGHDT and CDR2 YYEEEE. V shed 2 bases, J shed 6 bases, and the junction held 7 bases outside the gene matches. cDNA prepared by RNA extraction and subsequent reverse transcription served as the template for sequencing. Clones were read by immunoSEQ multiplex PCR, and TCRdb kept only the in-frame ones, dropping some. The repertoire holds some 160,000 clones, with about three fifths as singletons. The study's findings and limits: Throughout tofacitinib, many expanded lesional clones continued to persist in scalp and blood.

Remarks on this clone: The antigen is not known.

The sample's treatment: oral pan-JAK inhibitor, 5-10 mg twice daily. Source: CD4+ T cells sorted from blood, taken at week 4, from a patient treated with tofacitinib. This receptor was identified in a human donor with alopecia areata. The chain couples TRBV5-6 to TRBJ2-2, with 10 bases aligning to TRBD1. The CDR3 nucleotides are TGTGCCAGCAGCTTCGTGGGACAGGGGCTTCCCGGGGAGCTGTTTTTT. Amino acid sequence: CASSFVGQGLPGELFF.